The clone carrying this T cell receptor beta chain has just a few counts. This sample was included in a study of T cells in Graves' hyperthyroidism and ophthalmopathy. Per the germline V gene, CDR1 is LGHNA and CDR2 is YSLEER. V gave up 4 bases and J gave up 1 base; unmatched junction bases: 7. The CDR3 spans 15 residues. TCR beta CDR3 region amplification was performed from RNA transcripts. RT-PCR in the first round (using the HTBI primer set) targeted the TCR CDR3. TCRdb processed the multiplex PCR reads anew with MiXCR; each CDR3 protein has one entry. The sample includes about 420,000 distinct CDR3 sequences, 12% to 15% seen only once; the top ten take 5.3%. The definition of stable Graves' hyperthyroidism was no ophthalmopathy progression within 18 months.

This receptor was identified in a woman younger than 30 with Graves' hyperthyroidism. The V and J genes are TRBV4-3 and TRBJ2-7, with TRBD1 matching over 7 bases. Sequences were obtained from blood. This CDR3 is CASSLRDSRSYEQYF. CDR3 sequence (DNA): TGCGCCAGCAGCCTAAGGGACAGCAGATCCTACGAGCAGTACTTC.